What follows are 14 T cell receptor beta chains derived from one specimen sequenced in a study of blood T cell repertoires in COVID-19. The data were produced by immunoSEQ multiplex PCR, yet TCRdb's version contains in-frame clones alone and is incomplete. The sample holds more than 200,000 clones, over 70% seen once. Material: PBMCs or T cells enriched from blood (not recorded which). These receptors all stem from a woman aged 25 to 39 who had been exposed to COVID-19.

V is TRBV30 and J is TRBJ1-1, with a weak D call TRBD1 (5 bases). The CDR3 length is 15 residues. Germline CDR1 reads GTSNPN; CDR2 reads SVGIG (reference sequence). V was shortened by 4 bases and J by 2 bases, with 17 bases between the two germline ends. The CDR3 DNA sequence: TGTGCCTGGACCAGACCCTTGACAGTAAACACTGAAGCTTTCTTT. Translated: CAWTRPLTVNTEAFF. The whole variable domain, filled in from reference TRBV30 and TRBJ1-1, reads SQTIHQWPATLVQPVGSPLSLECTVEGTSNPNLYWYRQAAGRGLQLLFYSVGIGQISSEVPQNLSASRPQDRQFILSSKKLLLSDSGFYLCAWTRPLTVNTEAFFGQGTRLTVV.

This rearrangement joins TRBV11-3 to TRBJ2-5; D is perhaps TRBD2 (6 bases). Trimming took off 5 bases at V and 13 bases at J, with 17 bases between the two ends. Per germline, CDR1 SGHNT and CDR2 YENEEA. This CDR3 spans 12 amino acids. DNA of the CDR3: TGTGCCAGCAGCCCAGGGCCCGAGCGGGTGTACTTC. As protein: CASSPGPERVYF.

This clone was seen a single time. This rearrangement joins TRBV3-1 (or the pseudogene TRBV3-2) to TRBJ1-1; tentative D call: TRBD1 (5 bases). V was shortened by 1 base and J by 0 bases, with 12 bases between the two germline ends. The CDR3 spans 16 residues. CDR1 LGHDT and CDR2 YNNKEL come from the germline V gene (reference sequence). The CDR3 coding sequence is TGTGCCAGCAGCCAAGGATACAGACAGATGAACACTGAAGCTTTCTTT. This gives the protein CASSQGYRQMNTEAFF.

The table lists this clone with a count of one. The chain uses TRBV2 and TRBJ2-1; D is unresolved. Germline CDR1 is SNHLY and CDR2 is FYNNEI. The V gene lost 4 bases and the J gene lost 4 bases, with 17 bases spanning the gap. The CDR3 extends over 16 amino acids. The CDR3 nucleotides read TGTGCCAGCAGTGTTGGCGACACCCGTTATTACAATGAGCAGTTCTTC. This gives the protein CASSVGDTRYYNEQFF.

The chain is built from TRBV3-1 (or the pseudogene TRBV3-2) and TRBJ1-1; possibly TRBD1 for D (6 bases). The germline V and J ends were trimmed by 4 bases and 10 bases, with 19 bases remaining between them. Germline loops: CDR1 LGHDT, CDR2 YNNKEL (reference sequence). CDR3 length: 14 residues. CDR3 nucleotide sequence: TGTGCCAGCAGCCCAAATCTTCAACAGGGTACAGCTTTCTTT. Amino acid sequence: CASSPNLQQGTAFF.

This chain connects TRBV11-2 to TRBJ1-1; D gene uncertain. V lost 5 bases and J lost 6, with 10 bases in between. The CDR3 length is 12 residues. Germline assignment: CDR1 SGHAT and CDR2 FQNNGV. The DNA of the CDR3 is TGTGCCAGCAGCGGAGGAGGCCCTGAAGCTTTCTTT. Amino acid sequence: CASSGGGPEAFF.

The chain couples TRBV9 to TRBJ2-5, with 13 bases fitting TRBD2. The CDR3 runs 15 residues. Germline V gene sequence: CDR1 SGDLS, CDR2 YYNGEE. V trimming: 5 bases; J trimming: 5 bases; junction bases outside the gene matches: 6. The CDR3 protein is CASSRLAGGAETQYF. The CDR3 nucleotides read TGTGCCAGCAGTCGACTAGCGGGAGGTGCGGAGACCCAGTACTTC.

The CDR3 sequence: CASSLDRGHQPQHF. In DNA, the CDR3 is TGTGCCAGCAGCCTCGACAGGGGGCATCAGCCCCAGCATTTT. The chain combines TRBV6-5 with TRBJ1-5; 10 bases align to TRBD1. Trimming took 6 bases from V and 5 from J; bases not matched to a gene: 4. Germline CDR1 reads MNHEY; CDR2 reads SVGAGI. The CDR3 length is 14 residues.

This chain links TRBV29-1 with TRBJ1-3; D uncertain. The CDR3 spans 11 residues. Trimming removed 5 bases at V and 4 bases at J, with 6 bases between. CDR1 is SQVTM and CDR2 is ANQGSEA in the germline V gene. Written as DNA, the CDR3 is TGCAGCGTTCAACAGGGAAACACCATATATTTT. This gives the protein CSVQQGNTIYF.

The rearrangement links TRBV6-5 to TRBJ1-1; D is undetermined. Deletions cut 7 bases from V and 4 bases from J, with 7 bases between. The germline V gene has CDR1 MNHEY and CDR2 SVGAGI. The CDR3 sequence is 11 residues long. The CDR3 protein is CASIRSTEAFF. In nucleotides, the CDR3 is TGTGCCAGCATTAGGAGCACTGAAGCTTTCTTT.

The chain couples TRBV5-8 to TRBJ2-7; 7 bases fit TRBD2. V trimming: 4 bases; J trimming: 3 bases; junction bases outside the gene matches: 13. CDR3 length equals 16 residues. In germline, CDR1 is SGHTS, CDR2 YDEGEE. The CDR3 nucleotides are TGTGCCAGCAGCGCTTTTGGGGGGGTTGGCTTCTACGAGCAGTACTTC. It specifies CASSAFGGVGFYEQYF.

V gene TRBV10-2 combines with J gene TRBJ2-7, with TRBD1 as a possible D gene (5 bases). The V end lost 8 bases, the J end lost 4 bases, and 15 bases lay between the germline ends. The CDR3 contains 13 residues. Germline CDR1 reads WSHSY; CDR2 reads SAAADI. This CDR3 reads CASGGLGAYEQYF. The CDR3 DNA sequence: TGCGCCAGCGGTGGTTTAGGGGCTTACGAGCAGTACTTC.

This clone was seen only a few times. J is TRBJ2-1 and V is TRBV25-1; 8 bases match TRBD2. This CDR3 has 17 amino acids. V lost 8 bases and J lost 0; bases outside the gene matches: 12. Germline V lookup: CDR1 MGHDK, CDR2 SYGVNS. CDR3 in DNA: TGTGCCAGCGAACGGACTAGCATTTCCAGCTCCTACAATGAGCAGTTCTTC. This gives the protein CASERTSISSSYNEQFF.

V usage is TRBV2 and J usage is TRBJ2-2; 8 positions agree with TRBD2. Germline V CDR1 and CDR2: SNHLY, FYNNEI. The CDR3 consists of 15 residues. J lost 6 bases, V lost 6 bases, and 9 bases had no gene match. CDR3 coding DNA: TGTGCCAGCAGACTCATAGCGGGGTCCGCCGGGGAGCTGTTTTTT. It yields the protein CASRLIAGSAGELFF.